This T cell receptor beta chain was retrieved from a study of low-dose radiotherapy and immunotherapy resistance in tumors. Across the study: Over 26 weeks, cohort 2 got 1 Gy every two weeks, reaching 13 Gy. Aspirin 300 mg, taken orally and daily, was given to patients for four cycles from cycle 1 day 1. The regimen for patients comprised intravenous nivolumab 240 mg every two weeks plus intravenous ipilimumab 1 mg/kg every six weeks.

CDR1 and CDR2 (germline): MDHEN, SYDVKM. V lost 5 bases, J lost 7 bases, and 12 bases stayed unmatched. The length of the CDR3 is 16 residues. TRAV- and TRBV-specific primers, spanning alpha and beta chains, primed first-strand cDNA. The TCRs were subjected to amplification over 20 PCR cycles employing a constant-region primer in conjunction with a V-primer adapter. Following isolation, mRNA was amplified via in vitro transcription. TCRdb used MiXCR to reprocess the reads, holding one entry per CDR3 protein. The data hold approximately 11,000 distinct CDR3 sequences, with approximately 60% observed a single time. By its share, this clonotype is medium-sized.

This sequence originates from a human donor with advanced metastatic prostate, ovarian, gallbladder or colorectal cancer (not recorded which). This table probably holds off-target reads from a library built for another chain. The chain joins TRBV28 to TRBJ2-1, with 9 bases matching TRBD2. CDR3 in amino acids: CASSPPLRGGQNEQFF. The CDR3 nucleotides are TGTGCCAGCAGTCCGCCGTTGCGGGGGGGCCAAAATGAGCAGTTCTTC.